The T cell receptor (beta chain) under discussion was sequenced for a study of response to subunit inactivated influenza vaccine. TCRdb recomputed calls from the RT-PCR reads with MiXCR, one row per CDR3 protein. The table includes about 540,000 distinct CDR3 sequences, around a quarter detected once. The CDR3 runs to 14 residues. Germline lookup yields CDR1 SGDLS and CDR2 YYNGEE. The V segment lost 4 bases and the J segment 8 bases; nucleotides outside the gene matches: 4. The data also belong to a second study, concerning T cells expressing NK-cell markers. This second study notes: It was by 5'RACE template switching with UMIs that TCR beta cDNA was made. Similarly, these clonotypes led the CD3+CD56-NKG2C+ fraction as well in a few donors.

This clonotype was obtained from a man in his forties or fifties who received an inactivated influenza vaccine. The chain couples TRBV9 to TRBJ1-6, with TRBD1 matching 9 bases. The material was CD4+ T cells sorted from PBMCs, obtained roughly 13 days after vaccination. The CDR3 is CASSTRQGDSPLHF. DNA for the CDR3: TGTGCCAGCAGCACCAGACAGGGGGATTCACCCCTCCACTTT.